The 13 T cell receptor beta chains below were found in one sample sequenced in a study of vaccination and CD4 T cells after COVID-19 (dated by TCRdb to between 2021 and 2023). Taken with the paper, the label for treatment or condition translates to: roughly 11-day PBMC culture with coronavirus spike peptide pools or control peptides (ViraFEST assay). The library was made by PCR. The sequencer listed for this sample is Illumina iSeq 100. DNA from cultured CD4+ T cells was subjected to TCR sequencing with the Oncomine TCR Beta short-read assay at the Johns Hopkins FTIC core. TCRdb trimmed public reads at Q25 via fastp, called clones via MiXCR and kept in-frame beta chains. Rows matching on CDR3 protein sequence are summarized as one entry with the most common DNA and genes. The sample contains about 15,000 distinct CDR3 sequences, about 83% of them found a single time. The top ten clones comprise roughly 9.1% of the sample.

The antigens for these receptors are not known. The sample was CD4+ T cells from blood, cultured in vitro, taken after SARS-CoV-2 vaccination. The source is a human donor who received a COVID-19 vaccine.

The chain combines TRBV2 with TRBJ2-5, with TRBD1 matching 10 bases. J lost 5 bases, V lost 7 bases, and 13 bases had no gene match. The germline V gene encodes CDR1 SNHLY and CDR2 FYNNEI. The CDR3 runs 16 residues. CDR3 residues: CASKNRGTGEGETQYF. The CDR3 DNA reads TGTGCCAGCAAAAATAGAGGGACAGGGGAGGGGGAGACCCAGTACTTC.

The chain uses TRBV9 and TRBJ1-3; D might be TRBD1 (6 bases). V dropped 7 bases and J dropped 2 bases, with 16 bases sitting between them. CDR1 is SGDLS and CDR2 is YYNGEE in the germline V gene. The CDR3 is 15 amino acids. DNA for the CDR3: TGTGCCAGCGAGCGAGGGGACACGGCTGGAAACACCATATATTTT. Residues: CASERGDTAGNTIYF.

The gene calls are TRBV20-1 and TRBJ2-3; 8 bases line up with TRBD2. The trim removed 6 bases at V and 1 base at J, leaving 9 bases unmatched. The CDR3 totals 15 residues. Germline values: CDR1 DFQATT, CDR2 SNEGSKA (reference sequence). CDR3 DNA sequence: TGCAGTGCCAGAATCGGGGGGGCAGGCACAGATACGCAGTATTTT. Translation gives CSARIGGAGTDTQYF.

The chain employs TRBV19 and TRBJ1-5; D is possibly TRBD1 (5 bases). The CDR3 has 15 residues. Trimming cost V 7 bases and J 1 base, with 14 bases left between them. Germline-derived CDR1 and CDR2 are LNHDA and SQIVND (reference sequence). Here the CDR3 reads CASTTVGGSNQPQHF. The CDR3 DNA sequence: TGTGCCAGTACGACAGTTGGAGGGAGCAATCAGCCCCAGCATTTT. The whole variable domain, remainder taken from reference TRBV19 and TRBJ1-5, is DGGITQSPKYLFRKEGQNVTLSCEQNLNHDAMYWYRQDPGQGLRLIYYSQIVNDFQKGDIAEGYSVSREKKESFPLTVTSAQKNPTAFYLCASTTVGGSNQPQHFGDGTRLSIL.

The chain couples TRBV23-1 to TRBJ2-7; no clear D gene. TRBV23-1 is identified as an open reading frame with a role that is uncertain. The CDR3 spans 13 residues. Trimming cost V 4 bases and J 7 bases, with 14 bases left between them. The CDR3 loop is CASSLRHPREQYF. DNA for the CDR3: TGCGCCAGCAGTCTCCGACACCCTCGGGAGCAGTACTTC.

CDR3 nucleotide sequence: TGTGCCAGCAGCCCCCTGACAGAAGACTATGGCTACACCTTC. This sequence encodes CASSPLTEDYGYTF. The V and J genes are TRBV7-9 and TRBJ1-2, with D possibly being TRBD1 (5 bases). This CDR3 spans 14 amino acids. The germline V gene encodes CDR1 SEHNR and CDR2 FQNEAQ (reference sequence). The V end was cut by 5 bases, the J end by 3 bases, with 13 bases between.

The J gene is TRBJ1-4, the V gene TRBV20-1; maybe TRBD1 (5 bases). The germline gives CDR1 DFQATT, CDR2 SNEGSKA (reference sequence). The CDR3 contains 16 residues. V lost 5 bases and J 4 bases, leaving 20 bases between the germline ends. The CDR3 DNA reads TGCAGTGCTCGCCCCTTCATGGGGGAAGATAATGAAAAACTGTTTTTT. The encoded protein is CSARPFMGEDNEKLFF.

The genes are TRBV6-1 and TRBJ2-4; D is perhaps TRBD1 (5 bases). With 3 bases removed from V and 0 bases from J, the gap between germline ends came to 18 bases. The CDR3 length is 18 residues. Per germline, CDR1 MNHNS and CDR2 SASEGT. CDR3 loop: CASSDSKTGKTAKNIQYF. The CDR3 DNA is TGTGCCAGCAGTGACTCAAAAACAGGCAAAACAGCCAAAAACATTCAGTACTTC.

The chain couples TRBV7-9 to TRBJ1-3; 8 bases agree with TRBD1. Trimming took 5 bases from V and 3 from J; bases not matched to a gene: 9. There are 16 residues in the CDR3. The germline V gene encodes CDR1 SEHNR and CDR2 FQNEAQ (reference sequence). The CDR3 protein is CASSLNQGAIGNTIYF. As DNA, the CDR3 is TGTGCCAGCAGCCTAAATCAGGGGGCTATTGGAAACACCATATATTTT.

The chain is built from TRBV24-1 and TRBJ1-5; D is ambiguous. CDR1 KGHDR and CDR2 SFDVKD come from the germline V gene. The V end lost 1 base, the J end lost 7 bases, and 10 bases lay between the germline ends. The CDR3 is 14 residues long. Written as DNA, the CDR3 is TGTGCCACCAGTGATTTTAACCGAGAACAGCCCCAGCATTTT. Its protein product is CATSDFNREQPQHF.

The chain links TRBV30 to TRBJ2-7; TRBD2 might be the D (5 bases). With the DNA end fitting TRBJ2-5 better, the J assignment may be wrong. The CDR3 loop spans 14 amino acids. Germline V gene sequence: CDR1 GTSNPN, CDR2 SVGIG (reference sequence). The CDR3 here is CAWSVRTRGETQYF. For the CDR3, the DNA is TGTGCCTGGAGTGTAAGGACGCGCGGGGAGACCCAGTACTTC.

This chain joins TRBV2 and TRBJ2-7; TRBD1 or TRBD2 may be the D gene (5 bases each). Germline CDR1 and CDR2: SNHLY and FYNNEI. The ends were cut back, 8 bases at V and 3 bases at J, with 14 bases in the middle. The CDR3 is 13 residues long. This CDR3 reads CASRSGGYYEQYF. CDR3 DNA: TGTGCCAGCCGTTCTGGGGGATACTACGAGCAGTACTTC. Using reference TRBV2 and TRBJ2-7 for the parts outside the CDR3, the full variable domain is EPEVTQTPSHQVTQMGQEVILRCVPISNHLYFYWYRQILGQKVEFLVSFYNNEISEKSEIFDDQFSVERPDGSNFTLKIRSTKLEDSAMYFCASRSGGYYEQYFGPGTRLTVT.

This clonotype was found a few times. The chain employs TRBV7-2 and TRBJ2-5; no firm D call. Germline V gene data show CDR1 as SGHTA and CDR2 as FQGNSA. This CDR3 spans 13 amino acids. V gave up 4 bases and J gave up 1 base, with 7 bases separating them. The CDR3 DNA follows: TGTGCCAGCAGCTCACACCCCCAAGAGACCCAGTACTTC. The encoded protein is CASSSHPQETQYF.